Listed below are T cell receptor beta chains from one sample, sequenced in a study of shared clonotypes between healthy human individuals. Clones were read by immunoSEQ multiplex PCR, and TCRdb kept only the in-frame ones, dropping some. The repertoire has 550,000 to 850,000 clones, 55% to 75% of them found once; the top ten carry 1.8%. Material for sequencing was memory CD4+ T cells sorted from blood. These receptor sequences come from a woman aged 25 to 39 in good health. The CDR3 runs from the conserved cysteine through the conserved F or W. Each record gives: J gene, V gene, CDR3 length, D gene, CDR3 protein. A D gene is named only where the DNA matches it firmly.

j_gene: TRBJ1-5
v_gene: TRBV28
len: 15
d_gene: TRBD1
CDR3aa: CASSGTGVDNQPQHF

j_gene: TRBJ2-3
v_gene: TRBV14
len: 16
d_gene: TRBD2
CDR3aa: CASSQGSGGGTDTQYF

j_gene: TRBJ2-7
v_gene: TRBV2
len: 18
d_gene: -
CDR3aa: CASRGRSLPTKSSYEQYF

j_gene: TRBJ2-5
v_gene: TRBV7-2
len: 14
d_gene: -
CDR3aa: CASSLGPSRETQYF

j_gene: TRBJ1-5
v_gene: TRBV29-1
len: 12
d_gene: -
CDR3aa: CSIRDTDQPQHF

j_gene: TRBJ2-7
v_gene: TRBV5-1
len: 13
d_gene: -
CDR3aa: CASRPDASYEQYF

j_gene: TRBJ1-4
v_gene: TRBV10-3
len: 15
d_gene: -
CDR3aa: CAISESTTANEKLFF

j_gene: TRBJ1-5
v_gene: TRBV2
len: 12
d_gene: -
CDR3aa: CASRLRNQPQHF

j_gene: TRBJ1-1
v_gene: TRBV5-4
len: 14
d_gene: -
CDR3aa: CASSLGLENTEAFF

j_gene: TRBJ2-7
v_gene: TRBV18
len: 15
d_gene: -
CDR3aa: CASSPPNVGFYEQYF

j_gene: TRBJ1-2
v_gene: TRBV30
len: 13
d_gene: -
CDR3aa: CAWSLRGLGGYTF

j_gene: TRBJ2-7
v_gene: TRBV7-9
len: 15
d_gene: -
CDR3aa: CASSLVGPRVDEQYF

j_gene: TRBJ2-7
v_gene: TRBV5-4
len: 14
d_gene: -
CDR3aa: CASSLWGKGGEQYF

j_gene: TRBJ2-7
v_gene: TRBV18
len: 13
d_gene: TRBD1
CDR3aa: CASSPRTGGEQYF

j_gene: TRBJ2-1
v_gene: TRBV18
len: 16
d_gene: TRBD2
CDR3aa: CASSPPQRGSYNEQFF

j_gene: TRBJ2-1
v_gene: TRBV9
len: 14
d_gene: -
CDR3aa: CASSQIGSDTGQFF

j_gene: TRBJ2-5
v_gene: TRBV11-2
len: 14
d_gene: -
CDR3aa: CASSPGTDRGTQYF

j_gene: TRBJ2-1
v_gene: TRBV2
len: 16
d_gene: -
CDR3aa: CASRGPGSGAYNEQFF

j_gene: TRBJ2-3
v_gene: TRBV4-1
len: 15
d_gene: -
CDR3aa: CASSRPGITADTQYF

j_gene: TRBJ1-1
v_gene: TRBV10-2
len: 15
d_gene: -
CDR3aa: CASREYGPGDTEAFF

j_gene: TRBJ1-2
v_gene: TRBV28
len: 17
d_gene: -
CDR3aa: CAWGGYATPDTNYGYTF

j_gene: TRBJ2-3
v_gene: TRBV6-1
len: 14
d_gene: TRBD1
CDR3aa: CASRDRGRLDTQYF